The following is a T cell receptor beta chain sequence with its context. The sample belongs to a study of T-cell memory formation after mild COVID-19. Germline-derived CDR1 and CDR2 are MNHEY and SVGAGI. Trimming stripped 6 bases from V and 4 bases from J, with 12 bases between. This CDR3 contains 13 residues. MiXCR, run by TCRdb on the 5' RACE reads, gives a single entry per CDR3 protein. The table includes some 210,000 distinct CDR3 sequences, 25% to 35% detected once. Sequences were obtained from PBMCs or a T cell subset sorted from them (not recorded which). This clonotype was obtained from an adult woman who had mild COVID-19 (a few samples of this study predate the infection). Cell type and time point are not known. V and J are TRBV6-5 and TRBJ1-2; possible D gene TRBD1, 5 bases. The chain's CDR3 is CASSNAGFYGYTF. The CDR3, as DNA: TGTGCCAGCAGCAACGCAGGGTTCTATGGCTACACCTTC.